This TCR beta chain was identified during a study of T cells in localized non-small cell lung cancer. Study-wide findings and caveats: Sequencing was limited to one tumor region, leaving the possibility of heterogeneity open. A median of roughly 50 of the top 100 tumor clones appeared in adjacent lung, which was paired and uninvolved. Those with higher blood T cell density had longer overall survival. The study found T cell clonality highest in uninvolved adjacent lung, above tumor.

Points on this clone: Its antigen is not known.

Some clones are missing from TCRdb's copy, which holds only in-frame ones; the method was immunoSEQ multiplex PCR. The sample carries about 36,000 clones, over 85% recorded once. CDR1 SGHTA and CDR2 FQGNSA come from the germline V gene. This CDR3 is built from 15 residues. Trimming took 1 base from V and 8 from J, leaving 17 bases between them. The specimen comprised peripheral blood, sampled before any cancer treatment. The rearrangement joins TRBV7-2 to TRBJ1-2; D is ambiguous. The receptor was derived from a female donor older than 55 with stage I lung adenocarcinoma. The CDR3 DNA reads TGTGCCAGCAGCTTAGGGGTTGGCAGTTTCGGGGGCTACACCTTC. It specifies CASSLGVGSFGGYTF.